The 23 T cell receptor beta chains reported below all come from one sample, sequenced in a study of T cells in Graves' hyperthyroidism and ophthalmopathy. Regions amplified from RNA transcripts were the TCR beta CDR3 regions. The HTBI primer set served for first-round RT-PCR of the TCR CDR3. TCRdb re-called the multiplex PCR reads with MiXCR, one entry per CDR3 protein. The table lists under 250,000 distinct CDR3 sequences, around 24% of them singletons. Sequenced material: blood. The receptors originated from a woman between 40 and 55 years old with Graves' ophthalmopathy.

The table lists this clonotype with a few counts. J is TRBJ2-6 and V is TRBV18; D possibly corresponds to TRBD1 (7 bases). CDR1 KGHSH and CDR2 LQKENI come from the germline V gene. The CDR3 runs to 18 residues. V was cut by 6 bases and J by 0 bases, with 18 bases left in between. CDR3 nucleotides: TGTGCCAGCTCGCAAAGCAGGGGGGCCCTCTCTGGGGCCAACGTCCTGACTTTC. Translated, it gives CASSQSRGALSGANVLTF.

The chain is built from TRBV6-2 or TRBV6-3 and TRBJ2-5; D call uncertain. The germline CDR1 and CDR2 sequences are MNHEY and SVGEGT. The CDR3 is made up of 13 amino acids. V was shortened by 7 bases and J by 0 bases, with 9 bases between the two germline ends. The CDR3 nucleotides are TGTGCCAGCAACGACGCTAACCAAGAGACCCAGTACTTC. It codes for CASNDANQETQYF.

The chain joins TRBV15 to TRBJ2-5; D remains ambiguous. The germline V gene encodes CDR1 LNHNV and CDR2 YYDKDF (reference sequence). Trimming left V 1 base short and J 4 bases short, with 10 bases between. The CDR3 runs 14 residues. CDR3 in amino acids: CATSRAQSLETQYF. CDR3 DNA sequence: TGTGCCACCAGCAGAGCACAAAGTTTAGAGACCCAGTACTTC.

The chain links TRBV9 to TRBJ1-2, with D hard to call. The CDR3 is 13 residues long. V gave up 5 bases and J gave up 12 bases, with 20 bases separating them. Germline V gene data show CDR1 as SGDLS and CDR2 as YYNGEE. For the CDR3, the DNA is TGTGCCAGCAGATTCACAGAGTTAGGCTGGGACACCTTC. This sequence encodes CASRFTELGWDTF.

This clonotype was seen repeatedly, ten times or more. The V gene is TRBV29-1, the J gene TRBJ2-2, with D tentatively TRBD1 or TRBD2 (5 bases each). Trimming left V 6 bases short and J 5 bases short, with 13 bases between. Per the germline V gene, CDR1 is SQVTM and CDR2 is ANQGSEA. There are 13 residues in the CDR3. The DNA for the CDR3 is TGCAGCGTGTGGGGGACCGGAACCGGGGAGCTGTTTTTT. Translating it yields CSVWGTGTGELFF.

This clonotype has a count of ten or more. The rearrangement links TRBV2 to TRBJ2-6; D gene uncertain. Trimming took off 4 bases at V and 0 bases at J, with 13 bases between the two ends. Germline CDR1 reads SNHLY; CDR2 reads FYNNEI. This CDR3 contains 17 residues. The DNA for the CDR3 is TGTGCCAGCAGTGTTGGATACAGCATCTCTGGGGCCAACGTCCTGACTTTC. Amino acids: CASSVGYSISGANVLTF. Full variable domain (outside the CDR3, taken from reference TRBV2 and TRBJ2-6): EPEVTQTPSHQVTQMGQEVILRCVPISNHLYFYWYRQILGQKVEFLVSFYNNEISEKSEIFDDQFSVERPDGSNFTLKIRSTKLEDSAMYFCASSVGYSISGANVLTFGAGSRLTVL.

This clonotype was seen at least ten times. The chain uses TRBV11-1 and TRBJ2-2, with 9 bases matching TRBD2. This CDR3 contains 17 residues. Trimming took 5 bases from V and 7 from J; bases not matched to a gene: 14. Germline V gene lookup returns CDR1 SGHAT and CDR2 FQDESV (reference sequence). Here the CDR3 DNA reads TGTGCCAGCAGCCCCGTCGGAGGACTAGCGCGAATCGGGGAGCTGTTTTTT. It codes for CASSPVGGLARIGELFF.

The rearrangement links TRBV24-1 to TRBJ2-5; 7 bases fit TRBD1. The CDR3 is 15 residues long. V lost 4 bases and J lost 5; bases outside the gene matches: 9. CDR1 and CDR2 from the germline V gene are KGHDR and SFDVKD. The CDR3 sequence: CATSDPVGGGETQYF. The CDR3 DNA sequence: TGTGCCACCAGTGACCCGGTAGGGGGCGGGGAGACCCAGTACTTC.

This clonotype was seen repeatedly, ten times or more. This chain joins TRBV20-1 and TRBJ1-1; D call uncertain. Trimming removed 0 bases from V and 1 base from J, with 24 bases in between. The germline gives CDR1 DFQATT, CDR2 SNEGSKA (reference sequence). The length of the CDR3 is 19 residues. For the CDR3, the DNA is TGCAGTGCTAGAGATAGTCGGACCCGGGCCAGACGGAGGAACACTGAAGCTTTCTTT. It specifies CSARDSRTRARRRNTEAFF.

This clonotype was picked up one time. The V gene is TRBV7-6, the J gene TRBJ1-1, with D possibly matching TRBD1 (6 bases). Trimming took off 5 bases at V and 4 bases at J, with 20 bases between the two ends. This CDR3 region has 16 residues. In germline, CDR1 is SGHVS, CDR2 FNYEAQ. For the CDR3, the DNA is TGTGCCAGCAGCCAATGGGGCAGGGGAGAACTCACTGAAGCTTTCTTT. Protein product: CASSQWGRGELTEAFF.

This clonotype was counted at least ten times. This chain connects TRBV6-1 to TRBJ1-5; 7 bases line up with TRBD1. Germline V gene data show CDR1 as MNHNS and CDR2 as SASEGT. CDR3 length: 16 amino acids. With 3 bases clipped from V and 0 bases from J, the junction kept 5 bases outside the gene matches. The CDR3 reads CASSDPGTASNQPQHF. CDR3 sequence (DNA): TGTGCCAGCAGTGACCCCGGGACAGCTAGCAATCAGCCCCAGCATTTT.

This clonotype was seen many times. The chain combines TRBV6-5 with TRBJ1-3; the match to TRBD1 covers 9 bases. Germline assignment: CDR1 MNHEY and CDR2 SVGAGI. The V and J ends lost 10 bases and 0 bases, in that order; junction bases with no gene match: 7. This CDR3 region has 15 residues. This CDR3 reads CATTGQGNSGNTIYF. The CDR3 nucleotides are TGTGCCACCACGGGACAGGGAAACTCTGGAAACACCATATATTTT.

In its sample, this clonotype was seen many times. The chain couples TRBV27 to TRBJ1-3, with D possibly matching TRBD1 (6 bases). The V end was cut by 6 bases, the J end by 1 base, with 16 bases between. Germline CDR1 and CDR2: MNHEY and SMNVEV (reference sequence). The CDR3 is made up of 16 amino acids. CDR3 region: CASSTGHGLSGNTIYF. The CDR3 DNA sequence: TGTGCCAGCAGCACGGGACATGGACTATCTGGAAACACCATATATTTT.

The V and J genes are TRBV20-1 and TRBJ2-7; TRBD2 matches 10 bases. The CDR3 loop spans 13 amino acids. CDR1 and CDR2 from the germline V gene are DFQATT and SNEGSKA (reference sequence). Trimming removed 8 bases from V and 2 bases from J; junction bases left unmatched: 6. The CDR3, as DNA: TGCAGTTTAGGGACTAGCGAGACCTACGAGCAGTACTTC. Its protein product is CSLGTSETYEQYF.

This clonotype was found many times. The CDR3 bases are TGTGCCAGCAGTTCAGGGACGAAGACCTACGAGCAGTACTTC. This gives the protein CASSSGTKTYEQYF. The gene calls are TRBV27 and TRBJ2-7; D is perhaps TRBD1 or TRBD2 (5 bases each). With 4 bases removed from V and 2 bases from J, the gap between germline ends came to 12 bases. Germline CDR1 MNHEY, CDR2 SMNVEV (reference sequence). The CDR3 has 14 residues.

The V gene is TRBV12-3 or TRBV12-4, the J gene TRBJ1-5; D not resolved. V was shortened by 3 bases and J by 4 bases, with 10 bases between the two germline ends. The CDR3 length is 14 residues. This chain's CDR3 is CASSFGIGNQPQHF. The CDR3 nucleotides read TGTGCCAGCAGTTTCGGAATTGGTAATCAGCCCCAGCATTTT.

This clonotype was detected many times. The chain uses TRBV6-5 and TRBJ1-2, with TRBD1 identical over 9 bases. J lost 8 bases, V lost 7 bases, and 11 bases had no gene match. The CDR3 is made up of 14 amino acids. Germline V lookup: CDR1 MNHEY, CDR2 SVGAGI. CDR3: CASTPGTGRGGYTF. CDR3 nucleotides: TGTGCCAGCACCCCGGGGACAGGGAGGGGAGGCTACACCTTC.

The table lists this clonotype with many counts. CDR3 sequence: CASSWGTANSPLHF. The CDR3 nucleotides are TGTGCCAGCAGCTGGGGGACAGCTAATTCACCCCTCCACTTT. J is TRBJ1-6 and V is TRBV7-9; 7 positions match TRBD1. The germline CDR1 and CDR2 sequences are SEHNR and FQNEAQ (reference sequence). Trimming took 4 bases from V and 6 from J; bases not matched to a gene: 3. The CDR3 has 14 residues.

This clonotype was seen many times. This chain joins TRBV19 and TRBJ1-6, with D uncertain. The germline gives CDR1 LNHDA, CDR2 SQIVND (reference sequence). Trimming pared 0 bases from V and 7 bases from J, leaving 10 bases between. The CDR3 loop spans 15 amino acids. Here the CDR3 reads CASSIEGRENSPLHF. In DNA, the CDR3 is TGTGCCAGTAGTATAGAAGGCCGAGAAAATTCACCCCTCCACTTT. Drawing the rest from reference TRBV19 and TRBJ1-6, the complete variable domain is DGGITQSPKYLFRKEGQNVTLSCEQNLNHDAMYWYRQDPGQGLRLIYYSQIVNDFQKGDIAEGYSVSREKKESFPLTVTSAQKNPTAFYLCASSIEGRENSPLHFGNGTRLTVT.

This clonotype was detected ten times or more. CDR3 nucleotides: TGTGCCACCAGTGATTGGACAGGCCCGAACACCGGGGAGCTGTTTTTT. Its translation is CATSDWTGPNTGELFF. The V gene is TRBV24-1, the J gene TRBJ2-2; 7 positions agree with TRBD1. This CDR3 is built from 16 residues. The J segment lost 0 bases and the V segment lost 2 bases, leaving 2 bases of the junction unmatched. Germline lookup yields CDR1 KGHDR and CDR2 SFDVKD.

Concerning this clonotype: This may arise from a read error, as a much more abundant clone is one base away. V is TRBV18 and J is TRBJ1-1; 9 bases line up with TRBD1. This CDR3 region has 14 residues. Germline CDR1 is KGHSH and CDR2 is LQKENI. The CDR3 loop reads CVSSLGTGHTEAFF. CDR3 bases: TGTGTCAGCTCCCTCGGGACAGGGCACACTGAAGCTTTCTTT.

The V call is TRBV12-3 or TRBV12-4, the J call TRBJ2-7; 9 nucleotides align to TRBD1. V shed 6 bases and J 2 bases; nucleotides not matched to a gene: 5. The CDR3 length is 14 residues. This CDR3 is CASSQTGGAYEQYF. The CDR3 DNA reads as TGTGCCAGCAGCCAAACAGGGGGCGCCTACGAGCAGTACTTC.

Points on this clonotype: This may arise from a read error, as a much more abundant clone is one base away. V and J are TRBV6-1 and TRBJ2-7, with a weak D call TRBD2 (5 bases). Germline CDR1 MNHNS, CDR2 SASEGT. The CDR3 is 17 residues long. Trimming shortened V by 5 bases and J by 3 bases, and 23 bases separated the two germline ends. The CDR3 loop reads CASSPRPVERAVYEQYF. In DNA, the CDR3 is TGTGCCAGCAGTCCCCGCCCGGTCGAGAGGGCCGTCTACGAGCAGTACTTC.